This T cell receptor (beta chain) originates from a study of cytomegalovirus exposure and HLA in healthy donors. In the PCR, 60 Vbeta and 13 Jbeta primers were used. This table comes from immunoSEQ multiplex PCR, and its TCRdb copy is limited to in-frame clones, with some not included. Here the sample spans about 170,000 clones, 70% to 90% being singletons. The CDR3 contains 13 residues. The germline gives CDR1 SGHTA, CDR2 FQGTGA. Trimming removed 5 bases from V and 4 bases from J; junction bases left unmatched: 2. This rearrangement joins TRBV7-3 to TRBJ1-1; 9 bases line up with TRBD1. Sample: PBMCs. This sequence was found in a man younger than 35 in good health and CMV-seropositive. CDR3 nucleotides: TGTGCCAGCAGCCCGACAGGGGGCACTGAAGCTTTCTTT. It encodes CASSPTGGTEAFF.